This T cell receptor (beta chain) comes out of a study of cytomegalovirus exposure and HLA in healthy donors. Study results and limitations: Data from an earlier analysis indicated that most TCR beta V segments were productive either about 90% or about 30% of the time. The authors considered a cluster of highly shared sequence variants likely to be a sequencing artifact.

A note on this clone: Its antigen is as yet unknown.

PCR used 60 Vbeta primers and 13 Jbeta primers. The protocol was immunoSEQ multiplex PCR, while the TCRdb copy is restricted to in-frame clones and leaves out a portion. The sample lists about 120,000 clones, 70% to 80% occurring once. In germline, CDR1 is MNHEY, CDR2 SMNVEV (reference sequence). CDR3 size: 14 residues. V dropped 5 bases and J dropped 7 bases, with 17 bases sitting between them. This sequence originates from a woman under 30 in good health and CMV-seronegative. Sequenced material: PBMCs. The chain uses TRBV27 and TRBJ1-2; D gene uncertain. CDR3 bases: TGTGCCAGCAGTCCTCATTTGCGGGAGGGTGGCTACACCTTC. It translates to CASSPHLREGGYTF.